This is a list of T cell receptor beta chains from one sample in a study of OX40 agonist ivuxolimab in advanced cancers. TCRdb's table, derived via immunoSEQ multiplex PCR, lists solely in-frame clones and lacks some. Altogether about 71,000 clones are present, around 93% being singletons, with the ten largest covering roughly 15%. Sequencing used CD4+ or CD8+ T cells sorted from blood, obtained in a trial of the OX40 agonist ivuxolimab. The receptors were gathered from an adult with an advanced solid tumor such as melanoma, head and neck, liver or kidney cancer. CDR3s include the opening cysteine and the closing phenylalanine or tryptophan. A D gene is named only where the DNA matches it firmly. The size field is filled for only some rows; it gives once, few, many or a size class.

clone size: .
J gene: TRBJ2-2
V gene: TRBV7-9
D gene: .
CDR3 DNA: TGTGCCAGCAGCTCGCCTCGGGTAGCGCACACCGGGGAGCTGTTTTTT
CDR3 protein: CASSSPRVAHTGELFF

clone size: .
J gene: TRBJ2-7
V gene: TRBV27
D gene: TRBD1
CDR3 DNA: TGTGCCAGCAGTTCCGGGACAGGGTGGGAGCAGTACTTC
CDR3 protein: CASSSGTGWEQYF

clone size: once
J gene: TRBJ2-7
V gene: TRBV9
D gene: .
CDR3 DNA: TGTGCCAGCAGCGTAGGACCGGGTAGTCTCTACGAGCAGTACTTC
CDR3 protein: CASSVGPGSLYEQYF

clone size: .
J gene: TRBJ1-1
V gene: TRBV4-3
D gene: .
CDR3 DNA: TGCGCCAGCAGCCAAGATCGGTCGGTGGGGTTTGAAGCTTTCTTT
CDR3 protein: CASSQDRSVGFEAFF

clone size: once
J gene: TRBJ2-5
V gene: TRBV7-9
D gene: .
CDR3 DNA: TGTGCCAGCAGCTCCTGGGGGGAGACCCAGTACTTC
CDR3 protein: CASSSWGETQYF

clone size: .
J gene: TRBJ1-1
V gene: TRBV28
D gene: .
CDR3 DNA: TGTGCCAGCAACAGGGAAACTGAAGCTTTCTTT
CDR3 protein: CASNRETEAFF

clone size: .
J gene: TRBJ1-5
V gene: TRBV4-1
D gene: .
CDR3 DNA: TGCGCCAGCAGCCAAGTCGTCCGGGGCCAGCCCCAGCATTTT
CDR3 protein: CASSQVVRGQPQHF

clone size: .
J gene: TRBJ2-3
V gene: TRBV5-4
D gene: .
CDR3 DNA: TGTGCCAGCAGCGTGGGACACCTCACAGATACGCAGTATTTT
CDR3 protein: CASSVGHLTDTQYF

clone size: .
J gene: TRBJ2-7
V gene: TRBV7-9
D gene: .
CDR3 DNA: TGTGCCAGCAGCTTAGAGAGAATGGGAACTTACGAGCAGTACTTC
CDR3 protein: CASSLERMGTYEQYF

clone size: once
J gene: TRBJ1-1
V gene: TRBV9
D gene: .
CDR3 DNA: TGTGCCAGCAGCGTAGAGGGCACTGAAGCTTTCTTT
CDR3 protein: CASSVEGTEAFF

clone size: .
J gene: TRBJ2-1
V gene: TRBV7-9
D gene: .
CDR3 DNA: TGTGCCAGCAGCTTAGTGCAGTTAAATGAGCAGTTCTTC
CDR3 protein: CASSLVQLNEQFF

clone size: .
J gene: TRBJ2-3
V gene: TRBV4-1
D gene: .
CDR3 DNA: TGCGCCAGCAGCCAAGATATGTACACAGATACGCAGTATTTT
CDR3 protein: CASSQDMYTDTQYF

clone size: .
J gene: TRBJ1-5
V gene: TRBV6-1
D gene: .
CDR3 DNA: TGTGCCAGCAGGCCTGTGAATAGCAATCAGCCCCAGCATTTT
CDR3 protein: CASRPVNSNQPQHF

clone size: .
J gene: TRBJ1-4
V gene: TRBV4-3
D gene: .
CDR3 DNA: TGCGCCAGCAGCCAATCTCTAGGGGCAACTAATGAAAAACTGTTTTTT
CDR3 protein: CASSQSLGATNEKLFF

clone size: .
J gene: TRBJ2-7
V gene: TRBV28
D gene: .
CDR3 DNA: TGTGCCAGCAGACAGAGAAGGGACGGAAACTACGAGCAGTACTTC
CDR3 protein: CASRQRRDGNYEQYF

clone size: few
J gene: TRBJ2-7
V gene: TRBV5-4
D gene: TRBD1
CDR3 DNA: TGTGCCAGCAGGCGGACAGGTTTCCACGAGCAGTACTTC
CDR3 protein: CASRRTGFHEQYF

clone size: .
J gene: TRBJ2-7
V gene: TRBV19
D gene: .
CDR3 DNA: TGTGCCAGTAGTGCTACCCCGGGGGCCTACGAGCAGTACTTC
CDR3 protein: CASSATPGAYEQYF

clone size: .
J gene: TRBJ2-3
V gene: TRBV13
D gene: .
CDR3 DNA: TGTGCCAGCAGCTCCTCTCGAGGGGGTGGGAGGGCCACAGATACGCAGTATTTT
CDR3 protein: CASSSSRGGGRATDTQYF

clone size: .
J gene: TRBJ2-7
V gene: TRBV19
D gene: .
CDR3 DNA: TGTGCCAGTAGTAGCGGATTATTCTACGAGCAGTACTTC
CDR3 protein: CASSSGLFYEQYF

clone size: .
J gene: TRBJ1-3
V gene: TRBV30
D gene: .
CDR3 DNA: TGTGCCTGGGGGAGAGTGTATTTTCCCTCTGGAAACACCATATATTTT
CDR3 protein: CAWGRVYFPSGNTIYF

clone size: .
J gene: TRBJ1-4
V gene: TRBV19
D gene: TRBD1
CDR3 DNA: TGTGCCAGTACGGGGACAGCTGAAAAACTGTTTTTT
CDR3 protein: CASTGTAEKLFF

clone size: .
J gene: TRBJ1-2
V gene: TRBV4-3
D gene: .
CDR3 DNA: TGCGCCAGCAGCCAAGATCGGACCTTCAGGGGCTACACCTTC
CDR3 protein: CASSQDRTFRGYTF

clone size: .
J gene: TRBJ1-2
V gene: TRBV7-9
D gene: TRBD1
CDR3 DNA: TGTGCCAGCAGCCTGGACAGGGCCAGGACTGGCTACACCTTC
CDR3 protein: CASSLDRARTGYTF

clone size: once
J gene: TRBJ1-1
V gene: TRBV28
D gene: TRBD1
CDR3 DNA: TGTGCCAGCAGGGTGGGACAGTCGGGGACTGAAGCTTTCTTT
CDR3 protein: CASRVGQSGTEAFF

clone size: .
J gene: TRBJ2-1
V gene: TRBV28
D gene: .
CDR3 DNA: TGTGCCAGCAGTTGGGGGGCCTATGAGCAGTTCTTC
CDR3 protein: CASSWGAYEQFF

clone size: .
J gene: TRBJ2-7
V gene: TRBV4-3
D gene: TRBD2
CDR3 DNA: TGCGCCAGCAGCCAAGAGCTAGCGGGATGGTACGAGCAGTACTTC
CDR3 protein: CASSQELAGWYEQYF

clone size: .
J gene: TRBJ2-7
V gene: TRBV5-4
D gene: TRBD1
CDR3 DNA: TGTGCCAGCAGCAAGACGACAGGGGGAATATCCTACGAGCAGTACTTC
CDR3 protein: CASSKTTGGISYEQYF

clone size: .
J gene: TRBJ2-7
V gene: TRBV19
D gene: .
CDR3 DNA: TGTGCCAGTAATGGCGCCTCCTACGAGCAGTACTTC
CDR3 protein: CASNGASYEQYF

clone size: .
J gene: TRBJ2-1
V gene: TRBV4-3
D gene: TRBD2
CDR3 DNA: TGCGCCAGCAGCCAGGAACTAGCGGGAGGGCCAGGTGAGCAGTTCTTC
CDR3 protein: CASSQELAGGPGEQFF

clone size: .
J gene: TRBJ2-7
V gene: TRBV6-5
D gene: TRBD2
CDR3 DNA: TGTGCCAGCAGTTACCGAATAGCGGGAGGGCTGTCCGAGCAGTACTTC
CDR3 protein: CASSYRIAGGLSEQYF

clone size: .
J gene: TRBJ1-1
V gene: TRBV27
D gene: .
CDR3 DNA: TGTGCCAGCAGTTTATCGGTTGGACAACTGAACACTGAAGCTTTCTTT
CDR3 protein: CASSLSVGQLNTEAFF

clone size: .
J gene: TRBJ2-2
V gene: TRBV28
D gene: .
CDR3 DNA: TGTGCCAGCAGTTTATTCACAGGGATTGAGAGGACCGGGGAGCTGTTTTTT
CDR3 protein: CASSLFTGIERTGELFF

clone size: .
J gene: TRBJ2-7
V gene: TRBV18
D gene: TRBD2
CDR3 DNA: TGTGCCAGCTCACCAGATAGCGGGACGCAAGGCTACGAGCAGTACTTC
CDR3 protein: CASSPDSGTQGYEQYF

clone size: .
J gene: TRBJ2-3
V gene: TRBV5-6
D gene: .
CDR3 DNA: TGTGCCAGCAGCTTATATACAGATACGCAGTATTTT
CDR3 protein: CASSLYTDTQYF

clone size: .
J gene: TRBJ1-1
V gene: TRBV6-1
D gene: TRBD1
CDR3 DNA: TGTGCCAGCAGTGGAAAACACCGGGACAGGGGTTATACTGAAGCTTTCTTT
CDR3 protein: CASSGKHRDRGYTEAFF

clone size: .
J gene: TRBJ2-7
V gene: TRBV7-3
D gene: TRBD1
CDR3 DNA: TGTGCCAGCAGCGCGACAGACAGGGGTATCGACGAGCAGTACTTC
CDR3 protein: CASSATDRGIDEQYF

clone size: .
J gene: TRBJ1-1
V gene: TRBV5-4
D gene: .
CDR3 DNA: TGTGCCAGCAGCTTGGATACCGGGGAAGCTTTCTTT
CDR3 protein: CASSLDTGEAFF

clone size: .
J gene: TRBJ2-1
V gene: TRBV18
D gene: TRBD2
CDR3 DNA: TGTGCCAGCTCACCTACTAGCGGGGCCTACAATGAGCAGTTCTTC
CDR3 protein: CASSPTSGAYNEQFF

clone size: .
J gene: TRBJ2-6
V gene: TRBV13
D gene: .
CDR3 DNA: TGTGCCAGCAGCTTAGGACATTCTGGGGCCAACGTCCTGACTTTC
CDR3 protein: CASSLGHSGANVLTF

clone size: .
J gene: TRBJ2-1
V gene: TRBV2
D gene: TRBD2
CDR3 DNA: TGTGCCAGCAGTCCCCCGGGACTAGCGGTGCAGTTCTTC
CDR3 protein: CASSPPGLAVQFF

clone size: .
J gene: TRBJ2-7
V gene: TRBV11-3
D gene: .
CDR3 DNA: TGTGCCAGCAGCGCACGACGGACGGCGGCCTCAGACGAGCAGTACTTC
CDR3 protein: CASSARRTAASDEQYF

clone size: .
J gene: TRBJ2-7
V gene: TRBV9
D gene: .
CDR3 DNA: TGTGCCAGCAGCTCCGGTCCTGAACGGTCCTACGAGCAGTACTTC
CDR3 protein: CASSSGPERSYEQYF

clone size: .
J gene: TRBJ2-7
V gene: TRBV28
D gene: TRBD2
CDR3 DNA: TGTGCCAGCAGTTTTCCACGACTAGCGGGAGTTAGTGAGCAGTACTTC
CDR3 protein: CASSFPRLAGVSEQYF

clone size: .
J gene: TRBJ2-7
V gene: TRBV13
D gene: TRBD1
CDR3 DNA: TGTGCCAGGACAGGGCCAAAAGGCGGAACCTACGAGCAGTACTTC
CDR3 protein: CARTGPKGGTYEQYF

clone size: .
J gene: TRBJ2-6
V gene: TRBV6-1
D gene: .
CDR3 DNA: TGTGCCAGCGGCGACGGATTTTCTGGGGCCAACGTCCTGACTTTC
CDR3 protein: CASGDGFSGANVLTF

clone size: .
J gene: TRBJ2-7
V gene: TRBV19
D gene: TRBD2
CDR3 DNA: TGTGCCAGTAGCTGGGGGACTAGCGGCTCCCACGAGCAGTACTTC
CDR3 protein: CASSWGTSGSHEQYF

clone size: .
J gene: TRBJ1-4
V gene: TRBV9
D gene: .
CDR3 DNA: TGTGCCAGCAGCGCAGGAACGGTCTCGAGTGAAAAACTGTTTTTT
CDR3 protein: CASSAGTVSSEKLFF

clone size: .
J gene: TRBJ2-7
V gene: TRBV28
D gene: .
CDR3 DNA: TGTGCCAGCAGTTTATCAGGGATGTCCCCCGGCAACGAGCAGTACTTC
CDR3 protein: CASSLSGMSPGNEQYF

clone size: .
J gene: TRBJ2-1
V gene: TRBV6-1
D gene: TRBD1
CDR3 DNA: TGTGCCAGCAGTGAAGTTGCAGGGGGCTACAATGAGCAGTTCTTC
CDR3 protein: CASSEVAGGYNEQFF